The 4 T cell receptor beta chains presented below share a single source sample, sequenced in a study of identical twins. TCRdb independently ran MiXCR on the 5' RACE reads; one entry per CDR3 protein. Seen here are just under 650,000 distinct CDR3 sequences, under 8.5% observed once, and the top ten hold over 1.5%. These records were also assigned to another study, of yellow fever vaccine responses in identical twins.

The sample consisted of PBMCs. These receptors all stem from a young woman in good health.

This clonotype was observed at least ten times. The gene calls are TRBV15 and TRBJ1-1, with 10 bases aligning to TRBD1. The germline CDR1 and CDR2 sequences are LNHNV and YYDKDF (reference sequence). The CDR3 is made up of 15 amino acids. With 2 bases clipped from V and 7 bases from J, the junction kept 7 bases outside the gene matches. The CDR3 sequence: CATSRHPGTGVEAFF. CDR3 DNA: TGTGCCACCAGCAGACACCCCGGGACAGGGGTTGAAGCTTTCTTT.

The genes are TRBV5-6 and TRBJ2-5; D may correspond to TRBD1 or TRBD2 (5 bases each). The CDR3 is 16 residues long. Deletions cut 0 bases from V and 1 base from J, with 13 bases between. Germline V gene lookup returns CDR1 SGHDT and CDR2 YYEEEE. The CDR3 DNA sequence: TGTGCCAGCAGCTTGGCCGGGGCAGGGTCCCAAGAGACCCAGTACTTC. Its translation: CASSLAGAGSQETQYF.

The rearrangement joins TRBV24-1 to TRBJ1-2; 7 bases map to TRBD1. In germline, CDR1 is KGHDR, CDR2 SFDVKD. The CDR3 extends over 15 amino acids. V was pared by 3 bases and J by 5 bases, with 8 bases of the junction left unmatched. For the CDR3, the DNA is TGTGCCACCAGTGATCCGCGGGGACAGAGATATGGCTACACCTTC. It specifies CATSDPRGQRYGYTF.

This clonotype was recorded at least ten times. The CDR3 loop is CASSQDRGWETQYF. The CDR3 nucleotides are TGTGCCAGCAGCCAGGACAGGGGGTGGGAGACCCAGTACTTC. This chain joins TRBV3-1 and TRBJ2-5, with TRBD1 matching 10 bases. This CDR3 region has 14 residues. Germline assignment: CDR1 LGHDT and CDR2 YNNKEL (reference sequence). J gave up 5 bases and V 3 bases, and 3 bases lay outside the gene matches.